This is a list of T cell receptor beta chains from one sample in a study of T-cell memory formation after mild COVID-19. From the 5' RACE reads, TCRdb called clonotypes with MiXCR, one entry per CDR3 protein. The data show approximately 260,000 distinct CDR3 sequences, 16% seen once. Input material: PBMCs or a T cell subset sorted from them (not recorded which). The receptors were sampled from a man younger than 35 who had mild COVID-19 (a few samples of this study predate the infection). Cell type and time point are not known. CDR3s include the opening cysteine and the closing phenylalanine or tryptophan. Each record gives: clone size, CDR3 length, V gene, J gene, D gene, CDR3 protein, CDR3 DNA. The D gene is left open where the match is weak. For some rows the clone size is stated as once, few or many, or as a class when expanded; others skip it.

-,14,TRBV3-1,TRBJ2-5,-,CASSQDMTGETQYF,TGTGCCAGCAGCCAAGATATGACGGGGGAGACCCAGTACTTC
few,15,TRBV5-5,TRBJ2-1,-,CASSLGGSGYNEQFF,TGTGCCAGCAGCTTGGGAGGAAGTGGCTACAATGAGCAGTTCTTC
few,16,TRBV7-9,TRBJ2-3,TRBD2,CASSPFGTSGVDTQYF,TGTGCCAGCAGCCCTTTCGGGACTAGCGGGGTAGATACGCAGTATTTT
-,13,TRBV25-1,TRBJ2-1,-,CASSWSKYNEQFF,TGTGCCAGCAGTTGGTCGAAATACAATGAGCAGTTCTTC
-,18,TRBV2,TRBJ1-1,-,CASSEDPQTETRDGEAFF,TGTGCCAGCAGTGAAGACCCCCAAACGGAAACCCGGGACGGTGAAGCTTTCTTT
-,17,TRBV7-9,TRBJ2-2,-,CASSLVGNTGNTGELFF,TGTGCCAGCAGCTTGGTTGGCAATACAGGGAACACCGGGGAGCTGTTTTTT
few,16,TRBV4-2,TRBJ1-1,TRBD1,CASSPGLQGGDTEAFF,TGTGCCAGCAGCCCTGGCCTTCAGGGGGGCGACACTGAAGCTTTCTTT
-,16,TRBV28,TRBJ1-2,TRBD1,CASSWGQGGINYGYTF,TGTGCCAGCAGTTGGGGACAGGGGGGTATAAACTATGGCTACACCTTC
-,14,TRBV30,TRBJ1-5,TRBD1,CAWSLTGSQGPQHF,TGTGCCTGGAGTCTGACAGGGAGCCAGGGGCCCCAGCATTTT
-,12,TRBV7-3,TRBJ2-2,-,CASSPGGRELFF,TGTGCCAGCAGCCCCGGGGGCCGGGAGCTGTTTTTT
few,12,TRBV5-5,TRBJ1-1,-,CASRAGFTEAFF,TGTGCCAGCAGGGCGGGGTTCACTGAAGCTTTCTTT
-,15,TRBV7-9,TRBJ2-3,TRBD2,CASSPTSGDTDTQYF,TGTGCCAGCAGCCCGACTAGCGGGGACACAGATACGCAGTATTTT
few,16,TRBV5-5,TRBJ2-7,TRBD2,CASSLVERGLGYEQYF,TGTGCCAGCAGCTTGGTTGAGCGGGGGTTAGGCTACGAGCAGTACTTC
-,13,TRBV7-2,TRBJ1-1,-,CASSLPTTTEAFF,TGTGCCAGCAGCCTCCCGACAACCACTGAAGCTTTCTTT
-,17,TRBV9,TRBJ1-5,TRBD1,CASSVDMQGVSNQPQHF,TGTGCCAGCAGCGTAGATATGCAGGGGGTTAGCAATCAGCCCCAGCATTTT
-,14,TRBV20-1,TRBJ2-1,TRBD1,CSAEPGQIYNEQFF,TGCAGTGCTGAACCGGGACAGATCTACAATGAGCAGTTCTTC
few,16,TRBV6-5,TRBJ1-1,-,CASSYSLGGAWTEAFF,TGTGCCAGCAGTTACTCCCTGGGGGGGGCTTGGACTGAAGCTTTCTTT
few,10,TRBV20-1,TRBJ2-1,-,CSASRGEQFF,TGCAGTGCTAGCCGCGGGGAGCAGTTCTTC
few,14,TRBV5-1,TRBJ2-7,-,CASSRTVGAGEQYF,TGCGCCAGCAGCCGGACAGTGGGGGCTGGAGAGCAGTACTTC
-,12,TRBV29-1,TRBJ2-2,-,CSVDLPTGELFF,TGCAGCGTTGATTTACCGACCGGGGAGCTGTTTTTT
few,15,TRBV7-2,TRBJ2-1,-,CASSFSDASYNEQFF,TGTGCCAGCAGCTTTTCCGATGCCTCCTACAATGAGCAGTTCTTC
-,15,TRBV5-1,TRBJ2-2,TRBD1,CASSSEPGGPGELFF,TGCGCCAGCAGCTCAGAGCCAGGGGGTCCCGGGGAGCTGTTTTTT
-,16,TRBV5-1,TRBJ2-3,TRBD2,CASSDSPRGFTDTQYF,TGCGCCAGCAGTGACTCCCCGCGGGGGTTCACAGATACGCAGTATTTT
once,15,TRBV5-5,TRBJ1-3,-,CASSPDSGSGNTIYF,TGTGCCAGCAGCCCGGACTCCGGATCTGGAAACACCATATATTTT
-,15,TRBV7-9,TRBJ1-4,-,CASSDGGRVDEKLFF,TGTGCCAGCAGCGACGGGGGCAGGGTGGATGAAAAACTGTTTTTT
few,18,TRBV18,TRBJ1-1,-,CASSPVDIAADLNTEAFF,TGTGCCAGCTCACCAGTAGACATTGCCGCCGATTTAAACACTGAAGCTTTCTTT
few,13,TRBV29-1,TRBJ2-2,-,CSVDIDPWGELFF,TGCAGCGTTGATATAGACCCATGGGGGGAGCTGTTTTTT
-,15,TRBV11-2,TRBJ2-2,-,CASSSLTLGTGELFF,TGTGCCAGCAGCTCGCTTACATTGGGTACCGGGGAGCTGTTTTTT
few,14,TRBV10-3,TRBJ1-2,-,CAISAGALNYGYTF,TGTGCCATCAGTGCCGGGGCCCTAAACTATGGCTACACCTTC
-,14,TRBV20-1,TRBJ2-5,-,CSAFPGPSQETQYF,TGCAGTGCTTTCCCGGGGCCATCCCAAGAGACCCAGTACTTC
few,16,TRBV5-5,TRBJ2-7,-,CASSWAGRDISYEQYF,TGTGCCAGCAGCTGGGCGGGACGGGACATATCCTACGAGCAGTACTTC
-,20,TRBV6-5,TRBJ2-3,TRBD2,CASSYSTGTSGATSTDTQYF,TGTGCCAGCAGTTACTCGACCGGGACTAGCGGGGCTACTAGCACAGATACGCAGTATTTT
-,13,TRBV7-6,TRBJ2-5,-,CASSAGGAETQYF,TGTGCCAGCAGCGCTGGGGGCGCAGAGACCCAGTACTTC
few,12,TRBV7-9,TRBJ1-1,-,CASGTSGTEAFF,TGTGCCTCGGGCACCAGCGGCACTGAAGCTTTCTTT
few,17,TRBV11-2,TRBJ1-4,-,CASRGGTGTSYNEKLFF,TGTGCCAGCAGGGGTGGGACCGGGACGTCTTATAATGAAAAACTGTTTTTT
-,15,TRBV7-8,TRBJ1-2,-,CASGGGRVANYGYTF,TGTGCCAGCGGGGGGGGCAGGGTAGCTAACTATGGCTACACCTTC
few,15,TRBV19,TRBJ1-1,TRBD1,CASSTPTMGQGEAFF,TGTGCCAGTAGTACCCCGACTATGGGACAGGGAGAAGCTTTCTTT
few,13,TRBV6-1,TRBJ2-7,-,CASPRQGSYEQYF,TGTGCCAGCCCCCGCCAGGGTTCCTACGAGCAGTACTTC
-,14,TRBV4-3,TRBJ1-1,-,CASSRDTGFSEAFF,TGCGCCAGCAGCCGAGATACAGGGTTCTCTGAAGCTTTCTTT
-,13,TRBV4-2,TRBJ1-5,TRBD1,CASSQDRGRPQHF,TGTGCCAGCAGCCAAGATAGGGGGCGGCCCCAGCATTTT
many,16,TRBV7-9,TRBJ2-3,-,CASSLAPRPSGDTQYF,TGTGCCAGCAGCTTAGCTCCCCGCCCATCGGGAGATACGCAGTATTTT
few,13,TRBV7-9,TRBJ1-6,TRBD1,CASSFTGDSPLHF,TGTGCCAGCAGCTTTACAGGGGATTCACCCCTCCACTTT
few,19,TRBV7-6,TRBJ2-3,TRBD2,CASSHPTTSGGASTDTQYF,TGTGCCAGCAGCCATCCTACGACTAGCGGGGGCGCTAGCACAGATACGCAGTATTTT
-,17,TRBV5-6,TRBJ1-3,-,CASSLVGTADSGNTIYF,TGTGCCAGCAGCTTGGTGGGAACGGCCGACTCTGGAAACACCATATATTTT
-,14,TRBV6-1,TRBJ1-2,-,CASSELGLDYGYTF,TGTGCCAGCAGTGAATTGGGGCTTGATTATGGCTACACCTTC
few,15,TRBV4-1,TRBJ1-1,TRBD1,CASRGVQGTNTEAFF,TGCGCCAGCAGAGGAGTACAGGGGACGAACACTGAAGCTTTCTTT
-,13,TRBV6-1,TRBJ2-3,-,CASSAHLPDTQYF,TGTGCCAGCAGTGCACACCTCCCAGATACGCAGTATTTT
-,13,TRBV7-3,TRBJ1-3,TRBD1,CASSKGQGDTIYF,TGTGCCAGCAGCAAGGGACAGGGGGACACCATATATTTT
few,13,TRBV29-1,TRBJ2-7,-,CSVEDGAPYEQYF,TGCAGCGTTGAAGATGGAGCCCCCTACGAGCAGTACTTC
-,16,TRBV5-1,TRBJ2-3,-,CASSLALVQEADTQYF,TGCGCCAGCAGCTTGGCCCTAGTACAAGAGGCAGATACGCAGTATTTT
few,14,TRBV5-1,TRBJ2-5,-,CASSWRGPWETQYF,TGCGCCAGCAGCTGGAGGGGACCCTGGGAGACCCAGTACTTC
-,16,TRBV7-2,TRBJ2-5,-,CASSKRPTGNQETQYF,TGTGCCAGCAGCAAACGCCCCACAGGGAACCAAGAGACCCAGTACTTC
-,14,TRBV6-6,TRBJ2-1,TRBD2,CDSNGQRGSGEQFF,TGTGACAGCAATGGTCAGCGGGGGAGCGGTGAGCAGTTCTTC
-,14,TRBV5-1,TRBJ2-7,TRBD1,CASSLLQGAEEQYF,TGCGCCAGCAGCTTGTTACAGGGGGCAGAAGAGCAGTACTTC
-,15,TRBV7-9,TRBJ1-2,TRBD1,CASSSPQGAIYGYTF,TGTGCCAGCAGCTCACCCCAGGGGGCCATCTATGGCTACACCTTC